The 13 T cell receptor beta chains presented below share a single source sample, sequenced in a study of cytomegalovirus exposure and HLA in healthy donors. This PCR relied on a set of 60 Vbeta primers and 13 Jbeta primers. Sequencing used immunoSEQ multiplex PCR; TCRdb keeps in-frame clones, though not all of them. Of around 130,000 clones in the sample, roughly 80% were seen once. The sequenced sample consisted of PBMCs. These receptors were collected from a middle-aged woman in good health and CMV-seronegative.

This clone has more than one count but fewer than ten. The chain combines TRBV5-1 with TRBJ1-3, with TRBD1 matching 7 bases. CDR3 length equals 16 residues. Unmatched junction bases numbered 8, after V lost 4 bases and J lost 1 base. Per the germline V gene, CDR1 is SGHRS and CDR2 is YFSETQ. CDR3 nucleotide sequence: TGCGCCAGCAGCCCCGGGACAGTCCCATCTGGAAACACCATATATTTT. This codes for CASSPGTVPSGNTIYF. Full variable domain (remainder filled in from reference TRBV5-1 and TRBJ1-3): KAGVTQTPRYLIKTRGQQVTLSCSPISGHRSVSWYQQTPGQGLQFLFEYFSETQRNKGNFPGRFSGRQFSNSRSEMNVSTLELGDSALYLCASSPGTVPSGNTIYFGEGSWLTVV.

This clone was picked up one time. The V and J genes are TRBV28 and TRBJ1-2; unclear D gene. Germline-derived CDR1 and CDR2 are MDHEN and SYDVKM. The germline V and J ends were trimmed by 2 bases and 7 bases, with 14 bases remaining between them. The CDR3 consists of 14 residues. The CDR3 DNA is TGTGCCAGCAGTTTAACGAGGGAACACAGTGGCTACACCTTC. Translation gives CASSLTREHSGYTF.

The gene calls are TRBV27 and TRBJ2-7; 7 bases map to TRBD1. The V gene end was trimmed by 6 bases and the J gene end by 2 bases; junction bases not matched to a gene: 7. Germline lookup yields CDR1 MNHEY and CDR2 SMNVEV (reference sequence). This CDR3 is 14 amino acids long. The CDR3 DNA sequence: TGTGCCAGCAGCCTACAGGGGACAGCCTACGAGCAGTACTTC. The encoded protein is CASSLQGTAYEQYF.

CDR3 coding DNA: TGCGCCAGCAGCTTGGGCAGGACGGAGGCCGTCTATGGCTACACCTTC. This codes for CASSLGRTEAVYGYTF. The chain combines TRBV5-1 with TRBJ1-2, with D unclear. Trimming pared 0 bases from V and 4 bases from J, leaving 16 bases between. This CDR3 region has 16 residues. Per the germline V gene, CDR1 is SGHRS and CDR2 is YFSETQ.

This clone turned up a few times. The chain employs TRBV7-6 and TRBJ1-3, with D tentatively TRBD1 (5 bases). V lost 5 bases to trimming and J lost 0 bases, with 17 bases between them. Germline CDR1 SGHVS, CDR2 FNYEAQ. This CDR3 comprises 17 residues. The CDR3 nucleotides read TGTGCCAGCAGCGGGGGGGGACGGACGAACTCTGGAAACACCATATATTTT. It is translated as CASSGGGRTNSGNTIYF.

This chain uses TRBV27 with TRBJ2-7; 8 nucleotides line up with TRBD1. The CDR3 is 13 residues long. CDR1 MNHEY and CDR2 SMNVEV come from the germline V gene (reference sequence). The trim removed 5 bases at V and 5 bases at J, leaving 5 bases unmatched. The CDR3, as DNA: TGTGCCAGCAGTGGACAGGGAAGAGACGAGCAGTACTTC. It specifies CASSGQGRDEQYF.

The rearrangement links TRBV28 to TRBJ1-1; D unclear. The ends were cut back, 3 bases at V and 0 bases at J, with 5 bases in the middle. Germline V lookup: CDR1 MDHEN, CDR2 SYDVKM. There are 13 residues in the CDR3. CDR3 DNA sequence: TGTGCCAGCAGTTTTCCAGTGAACACTGAAGCTTTCTTT. It yields the protein CASSFPVNTEAFF.

This rearrangement joins TRBV29-1 to TRBJ1-2; maybe TRBD1 (5 bases). The CDR3 contains 11 residues. CDR1 and CDR2 from the germline V gene are SQVTM and ANQGSEA. Trimming removed 7 bases at V and 8 bases at J, with 14 bases between. In DNA, the CDR3 is TGCAGCGCCGGGACCGGGAGGGGCTACACCTTC. Protein sequence: CSAGTGRGYTF.

This clone has a single count. CDR3 sequence: CASSEAGQRRYNSPLHF. CDR3 nucleotide sequence: TGTGCCAGCAGTGAAGCGGGACAGCGGCGCTATAATTCACCCCTCCACTTT. The chain carries TRBV6-1 and TRBJ1-6; 7 bases agree with TRBD1. The CDR3 is made up of 17 amino acids. With 0 bases clipped from V and 3 bases from J, the junction kept 5 bases outside the gene matches. Germline CDR1 MNHNS, CDR2 SASEGT.

The chain employs TRBV27 and TRBJ2-3; the match to TRBD2 covers 9 bases. This CDR3 is built from 17 residues. The trim removed 8 bases at V and 6 bases at J, leaving 18 bases unmatched. Germline V gene data show CDR1 as MNHEY and CDR2 as SMNVEV (reference sequence). The CDR3 region is CASLGGSGSKVGDTQYF. The CDR3 bases are TGTGCCAGCCTGGGGGGTAGCGGGAGTAAGGTCGGGGATACGCAGTATTTT.

The chain couples TRBV27 to TRBJ2-7, with D perhaps TRBD1 (5 bases). This CDR3 contains 14 residues. V was trimmed by 3 bases and J by 2 bases, leaving 11 bases between them. Per germline, CDR1 MNHEY and CDR2 SMNVEV (reference sequence). CDR3 nucleotides: TGTGCCAGCAGTTTTACCGTGGGGCCCTACGAGCAGTACTTC. This gives the protein CASSFTVGPYEQYF.

With respect to this clone: The same CDR3 also results from other DNA sequences found in this sample. This chain connects TRBV5-1 to TRBJ2-6; 10 bases are a match to TRBD1. CDR3 size: 19 residues. Trimming took 0 bases from V and 4 from J; bases not matched to a gene: 10. Germline V CDR1 and CDR2: SGHRS, YFSETQ. The CDR3 loop reads CASSLGTGGSLSGANVLTF. CDR3 DNA: TGCGCCAGCAGCTTGGGGACAGGGGGTTCGCTTTCCGGGGCCAACGTCCTGACTTTC.

V is TRBV6-1 and J is TRBJ1-1; D not certain. The CDR3 has 13 residues. CDR1 is MNHNS and CDR2 is SASEGT in the germline V gene. V gave up 1 base and J gave up 11 bases, with 14 bases separating them. Here the CDR3 DNA reads TGTGCCAGCAGTGAAGGGGAGACGACCGGGGCTTTCTTT. Translating gives CASSEGETTGAFF.